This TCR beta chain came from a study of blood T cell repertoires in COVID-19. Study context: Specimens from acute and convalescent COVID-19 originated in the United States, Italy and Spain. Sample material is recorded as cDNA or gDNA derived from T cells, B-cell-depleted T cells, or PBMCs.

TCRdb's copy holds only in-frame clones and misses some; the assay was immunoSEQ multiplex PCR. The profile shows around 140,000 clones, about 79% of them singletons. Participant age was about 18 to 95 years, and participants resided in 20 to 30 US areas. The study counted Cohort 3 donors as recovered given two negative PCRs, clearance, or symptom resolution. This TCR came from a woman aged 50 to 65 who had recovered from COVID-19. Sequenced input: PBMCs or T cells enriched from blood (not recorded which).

The CDR3 here is CASSPGAGNTIYF. CDR3 DNA sequence: TGTGCCAGCAGCCCAGGGGCTGGAAACACCATATATTTT. V and J are TRBV7-3 and TRBJ1-3; maybe TRBD1 (6 bases). CDR1 and CDR2 (germline): SGHTA, FQGTGA. V was shortened by 5 bases and J by 2 bases, with 7 bases between the two germline ends. The CDR3 spans 13 residues.